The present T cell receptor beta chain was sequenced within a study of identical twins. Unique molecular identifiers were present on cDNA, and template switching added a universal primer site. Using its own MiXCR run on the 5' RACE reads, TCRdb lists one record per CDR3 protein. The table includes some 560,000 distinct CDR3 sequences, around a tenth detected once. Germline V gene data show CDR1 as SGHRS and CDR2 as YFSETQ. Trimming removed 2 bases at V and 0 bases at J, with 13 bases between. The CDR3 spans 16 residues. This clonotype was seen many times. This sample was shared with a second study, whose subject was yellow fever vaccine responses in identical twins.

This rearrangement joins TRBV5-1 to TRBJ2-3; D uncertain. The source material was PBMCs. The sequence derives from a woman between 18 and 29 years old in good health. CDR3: CASSFLSSLSTDTQYF. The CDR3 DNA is TGCGCCAGCAGCTTCCTCAGTTCATTGAGCACAGATACGCAGTATTTT.